This T cell receptor beta chain derives from a study of shared clonotypes between healthy human individuals (dated by TCRdb to the early 2020s). About the full investigation: Two women and a few men aged 18 to 49 years were included in the cohort. For each donor, CD4 naive and CD4 memory were each given three plates, CD8 naive was given two plates, and CD8 memory was given one plate. To estimate repertoire size and how much clonotypes are shared between individuals, the study performed deep sequencing of blood TCR repertoires from five healthy adults. To increase sequencing depth and limit assay-specific biases, different laboratories used diverse techniques to prepare libraries and sequence TCR repertoires. Leukapheresis yielded between about 0.85 and 10 billion PBMCs per donor.

TCR CDR3 regions were amplified from genomic DNA by multiplex PCR using the deep immunoSEQ assay. For each cell subset, the extracted genomic DNA was distributed evenly across all wells of several immunoSEQ 96-well plates, and each plate served as one replicate. For sorted subsets, about 210 ng of genomic DNA, equivalent to 30,000 or so T cell genomes, went into each replicate PCR. The purified libraries were quantified using a Qubit 3.0 fluorometer, sized with a Bioanalyzer 2100, and then quantified again using the KAPA Library Quantification kit. Each immunoSEQ 96-well plate was sequenced on its own single-read 150-cycle Illumina NextSeq 550 flow cell. The paper's data handling went like this. Because the immunoSEQ output held only junctional sequences and lacked quality scores, the filtering could not match the filtering applied to full-length reads. To assign V/J genes and CDR3, sequences were annotated using PyIR, a Python wrapper for IgBLAST v1.9, with IMGT germline references. Reads with weak V/J assignments (E-value above 1e-6), missing CDR3, stop codons, out-of-frame junctions, or ambiguous translated residues were removed. V3J clonotypes were defined as sequences sharing the same inferred V gene, J gene, and CDR3 amino acid sequence. Percentage overlap between repertoires was computed as shared unique clonotypes divided by the size of the smaller repertoire. Repertoire richness was assessed with RTK rarefaction, the Chao1 estimator, and Recon v2.1 estimates of unobserved clonotypes. OLGA was used to compute generation probabilities for all TCRbeta clonotypes that the gDNA method yielded from a handful of donors. This immuneACCESS table, as held by TCRdb, lists in-frame sequences with V and J called but not all clones. Of the missing ones, under half trace to an unresolved V gene in checked studies; the others have no known cause. That table gives V, J and clone size, and the DNA gave D and trimming. In all, the sample holds roughly 500,000 clones, and around 95% of those were seen once. Together, the top ten hold about 0.067% of the sample.

V and J are trimmed by 5 bases and 4 bases, and the gene matches miss 11 bases of the junction. CDR1 SGHAT and CDR2 FQNNGV were looked up in the germline V gene. The CDR3 numbers 16 residues from cysteine through phenylalanine. Here the CDR3 DNA is all that survives: 48 bases in frame from base 1. Healthy HIV-negative adults with no recently reported acute infections or vaccinations were included as donors. Every donor was a Caucasian adult living in Nashville, Tennessee, USA. CD4+ T cells were enriched by magnetic negative selection, after which naive cells were positively selected on CD45RA and the negative fraction was taken as the memory subset. Blood was obtained by leukapheresis, after which PBMCs were separated by Ficoll-Histopaque density gradient centrifugation and cryopreserved in liquid nitrogen vapor phase. Analytical flow cytometry was used to check the purity and quantity of every magnetically sorted T cell population. Genomic DNA was isolated from each sorted fraction and quantified by UV absorbance on a Nanodrop 2000c.

About this clone itself: Its antigen remains unidentified. Base-call qualities are not available, and no considerably larger clone is one nucleotide away.

The full study reports these points: Across a handful of donors, around 5.4% of naive CD4, 3.5% of naive CD8, roughly 2.2% of memory CD4, and under 0.45% of memory CD8 clonotypes were shared. Larger estimated clonotype richness was generally found for naive subsets than for memory subsets. Rarefaction of sorted-subset datasets indicated incomplete sequencing despite the large sequencing depth. Pairwise subsampling indicated that sequencing depth was expected to affect the degree of clonotype sharing among donors. Sampling was restricted to blood, and TCR repertoires in tissue are likely to differ from TCR repertoires in blood. Clonotypes shared by all four sorted-subset donors showed higher generation probabilities than non-shared clonotypes. The genetic and exposure-history diversity represented was limited by the small number of donors.

The TCR comes from a young woman in good health. Sequenced input: naive CD4+ T cells sorted from blood. Per the publication, the cell subset or site label means: CD45RA+ positively selected. The chain joins TRBV11-2 to TRBJ2-3; the junction holds 8 bases that match TRBD1. The CDR3 region: CASSRRGTGESDTQYF. The nucleotide sequence reads TGTGCCAGCAGCCGGCGCGGGACAGGAGAGTCAGATACGCAGTATTTT.